The 19 T cell receptor beta chains below all came from one sample that was sequenced in a study of graft-versus-host responses after intestinal transplantation. These receptors are not linked to any known antigen. Here immunoSEQ multiplex PCR was the method, and the copy in TCRdb shows in-frame clones only, minus some. The table has 100,000 to 120,000 clones, 85% to 95% seen once. Here the sequenced sample was unstimulated CD8+ T cells sorted from spleen or lymph node cells, taken before intestinal transplant. The receptors derive from a human donor who received an intestinal transplant.

J is TRBJ2-5 and V is TRBV4-1; 13 nucleotides line up with TRBD2. This CDR3 has 17 amino acids. J gave up 3 bases and V 4 bases, and 8 bases lay outside the gene matches. Germline CDR1 is MGHRA and CDR2 is YSYEKL. The CDR3 loop is CASSPLGTSGIKETQYF. CDR3 nucleotide sequence: TGCGCCAGCAGCCCCCTTGGGACTAGCGGGATTAAAGAGACCCAGTACTTC.

This clone was found once. J is TRBJ2-2 and V is TRBV27; unclear D gene. The CDR3 has 12 amino acids. V was shortened by 3 bases and J by 4 bases, with 3 bases between the two germline ends. CDR1 and CDR2 (germline): MNHEY, SMNVEV (reference sequence). CDR3: CASSFRTGELFF. The CDR3 coding sequence is TGTGCCAGCAGTTTCCGCACCGGGGAGCTGTTTTTT.

This chain uses TRBV6-5 with TRBJ1-2, with 10 bases that match TRBD1. Germline assignment: CDR1 MNHEY and CDR2 SVGAGI. With 2 bases clipped from V and 7 bases from J, the junction kept 4 bases outside the gene matches. The CDR3 length is 14 residues. The CDR3 nucleotides are TGTGCCAGCAGTTACGGGGGGACAGGGGCTGGCTACACCTTC. The encoded protein is CASSYGGTGAGYTF.

This clone appeared a single time. This chain joins TRBV11-3 and TRBJ2-2; D gene ambiguous. The CDR3 covers 12 residues. The V end was cut by 5 bases, the J end by 4 bases, with 5 bases between. The germline V gene encodes CDR1 SGHNT and CDR2 YENEEA. The chain's CDR3 is CASSRGTGELFF. The CDR3 DNA reads TGTGCCAGCAGCCGTGGCACCGGGGAGCTGTTTTTT.

This CDR3 is CASSRQGSLYEQYF. DNA of the CDR3: TGTGCCAGCAGTAGACAGGGGTCTCTCTACGAGCAGTACTTC. The chain carries TRBV28 and TRBJ2-7; TRBD1 matches 8 bases. CDR1 and CDR2 (germline): MDHEN, SYDVKM. There are 14 residues in the CDR3. V was clipped by 5 bases and J by 3 bases; unmatched bases: 6.

The rearrangement joins TRBV7-8 to TRBJ2-5; 7 bases align to TRBD2. V was pared by 5 bases and J by 5 bases, with 17 bases of the junction left unmatched. Germline CDR1 reads SGHVS; CDR2 reads FQNEAQ. This CDR3 has 17 residues. In DNA form, the CDR3 reads TGTGCCAGCAGCGGGCACCTTTCCGCGGGAGCGGGGGAGACCCAGTACTTC. Its protein is CASSGHLSAGAGETQYF. Based on the CDR3 plus reference TRBV7-8 and TRBJ2-5, the full variable domain is GAGVSQSPRYKVAKRGQDVALRCDPISGHVSLFWYQQALGQGPEFLTYFQNEAQLDKSGLPSDRFFAERPEGSVSTLKIQRTQQEDSAVYLCASSGHLSAGAGETQYFGPGTRLLVL.

The chain employs TRBV5-8 and TRBJ2-5; TRBD1 aligns across 7 bases. J lost 5 bases, V lost 0 bases, and 4 bases had no gene match. The CDR3 covers 14 residues. Germline V gene data show CDR1 as SGHTS and CDR2 as YDEGEE. CDR3 in DNA: TGTGCCAGCAGCTTGGGACAGGGTGAGGAGACCCAGTACTTC. Translating gives CASSLGQGEETQYF.

The rearrangement joins TRBV9 to TRBJ2-2; the D is unclear. This CDR3 is built from 13 residues. Germline V CDR1 and CDR2: SGDLS, YYNGEE. V was shortened by 0 bases and J by 6 bases, with 6 bases between the two germline ends. The CDR3 nucleotides are TGTGCCAGCAGCGTAGGCTCCGCCGGGGAGCTGTTTTTT. It is translated as CASSVGSAGELFF.

This sequence joins TRBV2 and TRBJ1-1; possibly TRBD1 for D (5 bases). Germline-derived CDR1 and CDR2 are SNHLY and FYNNEI. The CDR3 loop spans 13 amino acids. The V gene lost 7 bases and the J gene lost 1 base, with 10 bases spanning the gap. The CDR3 here is CASMGRENTEAFF. The CDR3 coding sequence is TGTGCCAGCATGGGCAGGGAGAACACTGAAGCTTTCTTT.

The chain combines TRBV13 with TRBJ2-3, with D perhaps TRBD2 (5 bases). The CDR3 sequence is 13 residues long. V was cut by 2 bases and J by 3 bases, with 6 bases left in between. Germline V CDR1 and CDR2: PRHDT, FYEKMQ (reference sequence). CDR3 sequence (DNA): TGTGCCAGCAGCTTAACGGGGACAGATACGCAGTATTTT. Protein sequence: CASSLTGTDTQYF.

The V gene is TRBV7-6, the J gene TRBJ1-2; D is unclear. CDR3 length: 15 amino acids. Germline CDR1 and CDR2: SGHVS and FNYEAQ. The germline V and J ends were trimmed by 1 base and 4 bases, with 13 bases remaining between them. DNA for the CDR3: TGTGCCAGCAGCTTAGAAGTAACAGTGGGCTATGGCTACACCTTC. Its translation is CASSLEVTVGYGYTF.

The rearrangement uses TRBV11-2 and TRBJ2-5, with D hard to call. Trimming took off 3 bases at V and 5 bases at J, with 16 bases between the two ends. CDR1 and CDR2 (germline): SGHAT, FQNNGV. The CDR3 totals 15 residues. The CDR3 loop is CASSFSSGSAETQYF. For the CDR3, the DNA is TGTGCCAGCAGCTTCTCCAGTGGGTCAGCCGAGACCCAGTACTTC.

The chain employs TRBV19 and TRBJ2-1, with 13 bases that match TRBD2. From germline, CDR1 is LNHDA and CDR2 SQIVND (reference sequence). V trimming: 5 bases; J trimming: 2 bases; junction bases outside the gene matches: 3. This CDR3 region has 16 residues. The CDR3, as DNA: TGTGCCAGTAGTTCCGGACTAGCGGGAGCCTACAATGAGCAGTTCTTC. It translates to CASSSGLAGAYNEQFF.

The chain recombines TRBV5-4 with TRBJ2-2; tentatively, D is TRBD2 (6 bases). Per germline, CDR1 SGHNT and CDR2 YYREEE (reference sequence). Trimming stripped 4 bases from V and 4 bases from J, with 11 bases between. The CDR3 loop spans 14 amino acids. In nucleotides, the CDR3 is TGTGCCAGCAGCCAAGGGCGGGGCACCGGGGAGCTGTTTTTT. This sequence encodes CASSQGRGTGELFF.

The chain links TRBV27 to TRBJ1-1; D ambiguous. V shed 5 bases and J shed 0 bases, with 10 bases lying between them. The CDR3 extends over 14 amino acids. Looked up from germline, CDR1 is MNHEY and CDR2 is SMNVEV (reference sequence). The CDR3 is CASSPQALNTEAFF. Written as DNA, the CDR3 is TGTGCCAGCAGTCCCCAAGCCTTGAACACTGAAGCTTTCTTT.

CDR3 loop: CASSYLNEQFF. The DNA of the CDR3 is TGTGCCAGCAGTTACCTCAATGAGCAGTTCTTC. The V gene is TRBV6-5, the J gene TRBJ2-1; D remains ambiguous. CDR1 is MNHEY, CDR2 SVGAGI, per germline. Trimming cost V 2 bases and J 6 bases, with 2 bases left between them. The CDR3 is made up of 11 amino acids.

This clone was counted between two and nine times. The chain combines TRBV19 with TRBJ2-7; tentative D call: TRBD2 (5 bases). Germline values: CDR1 LNHDA, CDR2 SQIVND (reference sequence). The CDR3 covers 11 residues. Trimming cost V 7 bases and J 3 bases, with 7 bases left between them. CDR3 in DNA: TGTGCCAGTATGGGGAGCTACGAGCAGTACTTC. It yields the protein CASMGSYEQYF.

The DNA of the CDR3 is TGTGCCAGTAGTCTCTCACGGGCTAGCGGGACCCTCTACAATGAGCAGTTCTTC. Encoded protein: CASSLSRASGTLYNEQFF. This chain joins TRBV19 and TRBJ2-1; 9 bases align to TRBD2. Trimming took 5 bases from V and 3 from J; bases not matched to a gene: 14. The germline CDR1 and CDR2 sequences are LNHDA and SQIVND (reference sequence). The CDR3 extends over 18 amino acids. The full variable domain, with the rest looked up from reference TRBV19 and TRBJ2-1, is DGGITQSPKYLFRKEGQNVTLSCEQNLNHDAMYWYRQDPGQGLRLIYYSQIVNDFQKGDIAEGYSVSREKKESFPLTVTSAQKNPTAFYLCASSLSRASGTLYNEQFFGPGTRLTVL.

The CDR3 loop reads CASSPPGDEETQYF. CDR3 sequence (DNA): TGTGCCAGCAGTCCTCCCGGGGACGAAGAGACCCAGTACTTC. The chain is built from TRBV27 and TRBJ2-5, with D perhaps matching TRBD1 or TRBD2 (5 bases each). Looked up from germline, CDR1 is MNHEY and CDR2 is SMNVEV (reference sequence). V was pared by 5 bases and J by 3 bases, with 13 bases between. The CDR3 is 14 residues long.